The rows below give T cell receptor beta chains drawn from one sample of a study of cytomegalovirus exposure and HLA in healthy donors. The data were produced by immunoSEQ multiplex PCR, yet TCRdb's version contains in-frame clones alone and is incomplete. Seen here are about 76,000 clones, around 70% observed once, and the top ten hold over 8.5%. The sequencing sample was made of PBMCs. Receptors were obtained from a woman in her forties in good health and CMV-seropositive. Both conserved end residues are part of each CDR3. The D gene is left open where the match is weak. Rows give clone size only sometimes, using once, few, many, or a class for an expanded clone.

v_gene	j_gene	d_gene	abundance	CDR3aa	CDR3nt
TRBV4-2	TRBJ2-1	TRBD2	.	CASSQVGFGGGQNEQFF	TGTGCCAGCAGCCAAGTAGGATTCGGGGGGGGCCAGAATGAGCAGTTCTTC
TRBV14	TRBJ1-4	.	.	CASSVQLPPAEKLFF	TGTGCCAGCAGCGTCCAGTTGCCGCCCGCAGAAAAACTGTTTTTT
TRBV7-9	TRBJ1-2	TRBD1	.	CASSPPPGQGQIVDGYTF	TGTGCCAGCAGCCCCCCGCCGGGACAGGGACAAATAGTCGATGGCTACACCTTC
TRBV2	TRBJ2-3	TRBD2	.	CASLALAGSDTQYF	TGTGCCAGCCTCGCACTAGCGGGGTCAGATACGCAGTATTTT
TRBV28	TRBJ2-2	TRBD1	.	CASCYVPGQAFTGELFF	TGTGCCAGCTGTTATGTACCGGGACAGGCCTTCACCGGGGAGCTGTTTTTT
TRBV29-1	TRBJ1-2	TRBD1	few	CSVEEEGASNYGYTF	TGCAGCGTTGAAGAAGAGGGGGCCTCGAACTATGGCTACACCTTC
TRBV27	TRBJ1-2	TRBD1	.	CASSWDSSSNYGYTF	TGTGCCAGCAGTTGGGACAGCTCGTCTAACTATGGCTACACCTTC
TRBV6-5	TRBJ2-7	TRBD1	few	CASSTQGESSYEQYF	TGTGCCAGCAGTACGCAGGGGGAGAGCTCCTACGAGCAGTACTTC
TRBV6-5	TRBJ2-1	TRBD1	once	CASSYEGQGTYNEQFF	TGTGCCAGCAGTTATGAGGGACAGGGGACCTACAATGAGCAGTTCTTC
TRBV16	TRBJ2-4	.	many	CASSLGHSKNIQYF	TGTGCCAGCAGCCTGGGGCACTCCAAAAACATTCAGTACTTC
TRBV19	TRBJ2-7	TRBD1	.	CASSIGQGTYEQYF	TGTGCCAGTAGTATAGGACAGGGGACCTACGAGCAGTACTTC
TRBV5-1	TRBJ2-5	.	.	CASSPDIQETQYF	TGCGCCAGCAGCCCAGACATACAAGAGACCCAGTACTTC
TRBV30	TRBJ2-3	TRBD2	.	CAWDPSGTSTDTQYF	TGTGCCTGGGACCCTAGCGGGACTAGCACAGATACGCAGTATTTT
TRBV30	TRBJ2-1	TRBD2	once	CAWSVGLAGGNLFF	TGTGCCTGGAGTGTAGGACTCGCGGGAGGCAATTTGTTCTTC
TRBV18	TRBJ2-1	.	.	CASSPLAYEQFF	TGTGCCAGCTCACCCCTAGCCTATGAGCAGTTCTTC
TRBV5-1	TRBJ2-7	.	.	CASSYDSYYEQYF	TGCGCCAGCAGCTATGACAGCTACTACGAGCAGTACTTC
TRBV4-1	TRBJ1-2	.	.	CASSQERLTNYGYTF	TGCGCCAGCAGCCAAGAAAGACTTACTAACTATGGCTACACCTTC
TRBV19	TRBJ1-1	.	.	CASSTRGAGGTEAFF	TGTGCCAGTAGTACACGGGGGGCTGGAGGGACTGAAGCTTTCTTT
TRBV6-6	TRBJ1-5	TRBD1	.	CASSYGQGSNQPQHF	TGTGCCAGCAGTTACGGACAGGGGAGCAATCAGCCCCAGCATTTT
TRBV29-1	TRBJ1-1	TRBD1	.	CSVLRDRGNTEAFF	TGCAGCGTCCTGAGGGACAGGGGTAACACTGAAGCTTTCTTT
TRBV7-3	TRBJ1-6	.	.	CASSEQGASYSPLHF	TGTGCCAGCAGCGAGCAAGGGGCGAGCTATTCACCCCTCCACTTT
TRBV2	TRBJ2-3	TRBD1	.	CASRRTGPQKTDTQYF	TGTGCCAGCAGAAGGACAGGCCCCCAAAAAACAGATACGCAGTATTTT
TRBV6-1	TRBJ1-5	TRBD1	.	CASSEVLNRGGHNQPQHF	TGTGCCAGCAGTGAAGTCCTAAACAGGGGGGGGCACAATCAGCCCCAGCATTTT
TRBV19	TRBJ1-1	TRBD1	.	CASSIRTGGLNEAFF	TGTGCCAGTAGTATCCGGACAGGGGGTCTCAATGAAGCTTTCTTT
TRBV10-3	TRBJ1-2	TRBD1	many	CAISPGTGNGYTF	TGTGCCATCAGTCCCGGGACAGGGAATGGCTACACCTTC
TRBV5-1	TRBJ1-1	.	.	CASRQYTEAFF	TGCGCCAGCAGACAGTACACTGAAGCTTTCTTT
TRBV6-6	TRBJ1-4	.	.	CASSYGTREKLFF	TGTGCCAGCAGTTATGGGACTCGTGAAAAACTGTTTTTT
TRBV7-9	TRBJ1-1	.	.	CASSLQGTNTEAFF	TGTGCCAGCAGCTTACAGGGGACCAACACTGAAGCTTTCTTT
TRBV30	TRBJ1-6	.	.	CAWGGVANSPLHF	TGTGCCTGGGGGGGGGTGGCTAATTCACCCCTCCACTTT
TRBV7-3	TRBJ1-1	TRBD1	.	CASSDEGTGGMAFF	TGTGCCAGCAGCGACGAGGGGACAGGGGGTATGGCTTTCTTT
TRBV27	TRBJ1-2	.	.	CASRQPASGYTF	TGTGCCAGCAGACAACCCGCCAGTGGCTACACCTTC
TRBV10-3	TRBJ2-3	TRBD2	.	CAISETSGPDTQYF	TGTGCCATCAGTGAGACTAGCGGGCCAGATACGCAGTATTTT
TRBV28	TRBJ1-5	.	few	CASSLWAVGSRNQPQHF	TGTGCCAGCAGTTTATGGGCAGTCGGGAGTCGAAATCAGCCCCAGCATTTT
TRBV5-6	TRBJ1-1	.	.	CASSYDSEAFF	TGTGCCAGCAGCTACGACAGTGAAGCTTTCTTT
TRBV27	TRBJ2-7	TRBD2	.	CASRDGASGTYEQYF	TGTGCCAGCAGAGACGGGGCTAGCGGGACCTACGAGCAGTACTTC
TRBV7-7	TRBJ2-6	.	.	CASSLEGYSWEAGANVLTF	TGTGCTAGCAGCTTAGAAGGGTATTCATGGGAGGCTGGGGCCAACGTCCTGACTTTC
TRBV4-2	TRBJ2-3	.	.	CASSQERSSTDTQYF	TGTGCCAGCAGCCAAGAGCGGTCTAGCACAGATACGCAGTATTTT
TRBV6-4	TRBJ1-2	TRBD1	.	CASSRDREANYGYTF	TGTGCCAGCAGTCGGGACAGAGAAGCTAACTATGGCTACACCTTC
TRBV6-1	TRBJ2-6	.	.	CASSEVGGRANVLTF	TGTGCCAGCAGTGAAGTGGGGGGGCGGGCCAACGTCCTGACTTTC
TRBV2	TRBJ1-2	.	.	CASSPQAGPNYGYTF	TGTGCCAGCAGTCCCCAGGCGGGACCTAACTATGGCTACACCTTC
TRBV5-1	TRBJ2-7	TRBD1	.	CASTLTGGSGEQYF	TGCGCCAGCACCCTGACAGGGGGGTCGGGCGAGCAGTACTTC
TRBV9	TRBJ1-1	TRBD1	.	CASSPGTGTEAFF	TGTGCCAGCAGCCCCGGGACAGGCACTGAAGCTTTCTTT
TRBV13	TRBJ2-5	TRBD1	.	CASSPRTGETQYF	TGTGCCAGCAGCCCAAGGACAGGAGAGACCCAGTACTTC
TRBV4-3	TRBJ1-1	TRBD1	few	CASSQDEGQIVPEAFF	TGCGCCAGCAGCCAAGATGAGGGACAGATCGTCCCTGAAGCTTTCTTT
TRBV19	TRBJ2-2	.	few	CASKDQGGSGELFF	TGTGCCAGTAAGGATCAGGGAGGCTCCGGGGAGCTGTTTTTT
TRBV28	TRBJ1-2	TRBD1	.	CASSLGQGGYVGGYTF	TGTGCCAGCAGTTTAGGTCAGGGGGGTTACGTTGGGGGCTACACCTTC
TRBV20-1	TRBJ1-1	.	.	CSASQGGEAFF	TGCAGTGCTTCTCAGGGAGGCGAAGCTTTCTTT
TRBV2	TRBJ2-3	.	once	CASSTRSYTDTQYF	TGTGCCAGCAGTACCCGTTCCTACACAGATACGCAGTATTTT
TRBV27	TRBJ2-3	.	.	CASSFRQTDTQYF	TGTGCCAGCAGTTTCAGACAGACAGATACGCAGTATTTT
TRBV10-3	TRBJ2-1	TRBD2	.	CAISETVLAGAYNEQFF	TGTGCCATCAGTGAAACCGTACTAGCGGGTGCTTATAATGAGCAGTTCTTC
TRBV27	TRBJ1-5	.	once	CASSAPLSLGASNQPQHF	TGTGCCAGCAGCGCGCCTCTGTCTCTGGGGGCGAGCAATCAGCCCCAGCATTTT
TRBV30	TRBJ2-1	TRBD2	once	CAWSAPGLAGGTEQFF	TGTGCCTGGAGTGCCCCGGGACTAGCGGGAGGGACGGAGCAGTTCTTC